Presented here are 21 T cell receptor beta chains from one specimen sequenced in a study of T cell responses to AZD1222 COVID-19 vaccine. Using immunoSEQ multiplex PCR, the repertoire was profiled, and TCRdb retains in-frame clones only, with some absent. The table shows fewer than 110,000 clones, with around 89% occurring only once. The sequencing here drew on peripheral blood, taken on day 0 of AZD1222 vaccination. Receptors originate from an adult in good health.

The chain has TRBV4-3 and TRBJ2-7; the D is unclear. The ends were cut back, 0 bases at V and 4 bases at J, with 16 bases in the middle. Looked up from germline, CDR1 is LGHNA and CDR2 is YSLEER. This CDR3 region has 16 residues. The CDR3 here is CASSQEVSTPGYEQYF. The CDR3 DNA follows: TGCGCCAGCAGCCAAGAGGTCTCTACGCCTGGGTACGAGCAGTACTTC.

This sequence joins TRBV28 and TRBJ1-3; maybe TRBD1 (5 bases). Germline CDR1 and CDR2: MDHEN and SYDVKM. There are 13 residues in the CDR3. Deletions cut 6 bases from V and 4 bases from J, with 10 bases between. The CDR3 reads CASRRGPGNTIYF. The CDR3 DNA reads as TGTGCCAGCAGGAGGGGTCCGGGAAACACCATATATTTT. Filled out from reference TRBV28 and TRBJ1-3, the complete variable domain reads DVKVTQSSRYLVKRTGEKVFLECVQDMDHENMFWYRQDPGLGLRLIYFSYDVKMKEKGDIPEGYSVSREKKERFSLILESASTNQTSMYLCASRRGPGNTIYFGEGSWLTVV.

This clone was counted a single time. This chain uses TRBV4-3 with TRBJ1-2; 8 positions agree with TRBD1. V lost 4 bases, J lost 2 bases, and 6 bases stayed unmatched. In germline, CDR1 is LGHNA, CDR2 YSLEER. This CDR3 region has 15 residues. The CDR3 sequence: CASSRGQGQNYGYTF. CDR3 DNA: TGCGCCAGCAGCCGCGGACAGGGTCAAAACTATGGCTACACCTTC.

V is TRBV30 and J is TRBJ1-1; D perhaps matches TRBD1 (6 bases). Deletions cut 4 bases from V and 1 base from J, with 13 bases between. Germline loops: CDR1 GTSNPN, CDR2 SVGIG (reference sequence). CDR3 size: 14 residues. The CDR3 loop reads CAWMAGTQNTEAFF. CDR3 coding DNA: TGTGCCTGGATGGCCGGGACACAGAACACTGAAGCTTTCTTT.

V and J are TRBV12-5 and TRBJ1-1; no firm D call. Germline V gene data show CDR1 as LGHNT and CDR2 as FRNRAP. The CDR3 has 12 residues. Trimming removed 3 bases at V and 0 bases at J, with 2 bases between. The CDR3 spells CASGFMNTEAFF. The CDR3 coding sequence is TGTGCTAGTGGTTTCATGAACACTGAAGCTTTCTTT. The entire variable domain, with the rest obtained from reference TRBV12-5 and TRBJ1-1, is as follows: DARVTQTPRHKVTEMGQEVTMRCQPILGHNTVFWYRQTMMQGLELLAYFRNRAPLDDSGMPKDRFSAEMPDATLATLKIQPSEPRDSAVYFCASGFMNTEAFFGQGTRLTVV.

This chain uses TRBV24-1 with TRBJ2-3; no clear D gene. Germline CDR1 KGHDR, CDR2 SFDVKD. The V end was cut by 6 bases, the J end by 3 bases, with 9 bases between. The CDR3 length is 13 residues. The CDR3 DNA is TGTGCCACCAGTCTCCAATTGACAGATACGCAGTATTTT. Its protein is CATSLQLTDTQYF.

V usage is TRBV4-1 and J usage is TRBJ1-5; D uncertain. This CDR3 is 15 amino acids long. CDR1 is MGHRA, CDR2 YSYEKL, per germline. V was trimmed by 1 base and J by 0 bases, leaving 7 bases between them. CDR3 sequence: CASSQGSSSNQPQHF. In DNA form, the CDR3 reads TGCGCCAGCAGCCAAGGCTCCAGTAGCAATCAGCCCCAGCATTTT.

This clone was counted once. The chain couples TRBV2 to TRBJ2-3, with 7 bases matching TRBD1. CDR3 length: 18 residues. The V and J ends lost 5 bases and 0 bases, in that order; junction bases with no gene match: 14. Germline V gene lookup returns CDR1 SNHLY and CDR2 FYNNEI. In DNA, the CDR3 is TGTGCCAGCAGTAACCCTGGACAGGTTGTAGCAAGCACAGATACGCAGTATTTT. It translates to CASSNPGQVVASTDTQYF.

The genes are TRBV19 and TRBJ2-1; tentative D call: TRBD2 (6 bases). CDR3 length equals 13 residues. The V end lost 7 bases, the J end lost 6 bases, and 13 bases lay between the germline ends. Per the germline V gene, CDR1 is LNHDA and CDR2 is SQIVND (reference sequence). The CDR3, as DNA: TGTGCCAGTACAGTGGGAGGAGGCAATGAGCAGTTCTTC. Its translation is CASTVGGGNEQFF.

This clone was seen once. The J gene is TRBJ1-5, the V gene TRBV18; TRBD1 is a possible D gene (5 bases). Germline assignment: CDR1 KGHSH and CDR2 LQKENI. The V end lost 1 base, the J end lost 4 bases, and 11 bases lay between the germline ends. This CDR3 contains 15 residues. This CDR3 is CASSPQGLLNQPQHF. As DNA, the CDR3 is TGTGCCAGCTCACCACAGGGACTCCTTAATCAGCCCCAGCATTTT.

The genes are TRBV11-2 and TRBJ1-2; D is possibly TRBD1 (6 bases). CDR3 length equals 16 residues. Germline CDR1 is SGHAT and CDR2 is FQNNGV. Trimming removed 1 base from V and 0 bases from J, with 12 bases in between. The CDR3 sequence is CASSLVGQGTNYGYTF. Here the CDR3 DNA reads TGTGCCAGCAGCTTAGTCGGCCAGGGGACTAACTATGGCTACACCTTC.

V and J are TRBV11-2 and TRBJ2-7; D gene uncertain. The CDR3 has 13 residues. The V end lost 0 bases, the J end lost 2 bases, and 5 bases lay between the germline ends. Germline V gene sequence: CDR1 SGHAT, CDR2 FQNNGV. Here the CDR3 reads CASSLDRAYEQYF. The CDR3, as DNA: TGTGCCAGCAGCTTAGATAGGGCCTACGAGCAGTACTTC.

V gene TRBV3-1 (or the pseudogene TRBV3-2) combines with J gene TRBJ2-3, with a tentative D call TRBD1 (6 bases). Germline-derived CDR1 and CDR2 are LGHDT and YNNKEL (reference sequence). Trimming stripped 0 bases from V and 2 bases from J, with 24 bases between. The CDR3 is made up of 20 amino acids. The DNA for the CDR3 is TGTGCCAGCAGCCAAGATCTTACAGTAACGCGAACAGGGTCCACAGATACGCAGTATTTT. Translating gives CASSQDLTVTRTGSTDTQYF.

CDR3: CASSSQTVMNTEAFF. CDR3 in DNA: TGTGCCAGCAGCTCCCAGACAGTAATGAACACTGAAGCTTTCTTT. The J gene is TRBJ1-1, the V gene TRBV7-3; D perhaps matches TRBD1 (5 bases). CDR1 is SGHTA and CDR2 is FQGTGA in the germline V gene. This CDR3 spans 15 amino acids. With 4 bases removed from V and 0 bases from J, the gap between germline ends came to 12 bases.

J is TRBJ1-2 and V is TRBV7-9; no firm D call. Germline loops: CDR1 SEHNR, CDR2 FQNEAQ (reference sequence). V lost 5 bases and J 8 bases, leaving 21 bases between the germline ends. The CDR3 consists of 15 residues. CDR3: CASSPGSSRGQGYTF. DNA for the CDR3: TGTGCCAGCAGCCCCGGGTCTTCCCGCGGCCAGGGCTACACCTTC.

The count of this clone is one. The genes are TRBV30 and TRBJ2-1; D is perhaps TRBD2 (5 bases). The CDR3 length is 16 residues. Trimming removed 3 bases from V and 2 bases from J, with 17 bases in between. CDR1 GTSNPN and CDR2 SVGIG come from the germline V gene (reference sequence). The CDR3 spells CAWSLSVGPPYNEQFF. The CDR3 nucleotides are TGTGCCTGGAGCCTTAGCGTCGGACCCCCCTACAATGAGCAGTTCTTC.

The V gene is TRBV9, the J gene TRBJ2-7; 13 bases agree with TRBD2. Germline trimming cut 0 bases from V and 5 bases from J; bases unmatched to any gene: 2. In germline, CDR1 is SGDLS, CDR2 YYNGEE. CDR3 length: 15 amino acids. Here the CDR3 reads CASSVGGTSGDEQYF. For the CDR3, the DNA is TGTGCCAGCAGCGTAGGTGGGACTAGCGGGGACGAGCAGTACTTC.

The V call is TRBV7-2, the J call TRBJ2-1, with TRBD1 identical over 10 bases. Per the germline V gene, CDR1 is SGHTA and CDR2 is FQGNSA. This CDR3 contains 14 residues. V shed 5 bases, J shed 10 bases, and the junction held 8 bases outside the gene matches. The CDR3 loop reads CASSPRQGAQEQFF. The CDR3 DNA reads TGTGCCAGCAGCCCCAGACAGGGGGCCCAAGAGCAGTTCTTC.

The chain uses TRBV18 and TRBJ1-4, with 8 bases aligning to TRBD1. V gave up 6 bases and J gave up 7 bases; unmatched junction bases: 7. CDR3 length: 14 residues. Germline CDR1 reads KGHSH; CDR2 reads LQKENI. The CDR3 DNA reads TGTGCCAGCTCCCGGACAGGGTCAGGTGAAAAACTGTTTTTT. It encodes CASSRTGSGEKLFF.

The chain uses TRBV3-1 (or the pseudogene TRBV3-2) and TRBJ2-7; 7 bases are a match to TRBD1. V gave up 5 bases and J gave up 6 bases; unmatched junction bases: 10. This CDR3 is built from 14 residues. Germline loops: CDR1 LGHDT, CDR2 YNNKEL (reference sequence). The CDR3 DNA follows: TGTGCCAGCAGCATCATGACAGGGCTCGGCGAGCAGTACTTC. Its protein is CASSIMTGLGEQYF.

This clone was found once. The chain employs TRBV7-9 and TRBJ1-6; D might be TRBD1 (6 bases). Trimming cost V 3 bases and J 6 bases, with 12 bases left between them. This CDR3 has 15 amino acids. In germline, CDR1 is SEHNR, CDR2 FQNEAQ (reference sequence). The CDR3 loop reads CASSFRGAANSPLHF. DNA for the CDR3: TGTGCCAGCAGCTTCAGGGGAGCCGCTAATTCACCCCTCCACTTT.